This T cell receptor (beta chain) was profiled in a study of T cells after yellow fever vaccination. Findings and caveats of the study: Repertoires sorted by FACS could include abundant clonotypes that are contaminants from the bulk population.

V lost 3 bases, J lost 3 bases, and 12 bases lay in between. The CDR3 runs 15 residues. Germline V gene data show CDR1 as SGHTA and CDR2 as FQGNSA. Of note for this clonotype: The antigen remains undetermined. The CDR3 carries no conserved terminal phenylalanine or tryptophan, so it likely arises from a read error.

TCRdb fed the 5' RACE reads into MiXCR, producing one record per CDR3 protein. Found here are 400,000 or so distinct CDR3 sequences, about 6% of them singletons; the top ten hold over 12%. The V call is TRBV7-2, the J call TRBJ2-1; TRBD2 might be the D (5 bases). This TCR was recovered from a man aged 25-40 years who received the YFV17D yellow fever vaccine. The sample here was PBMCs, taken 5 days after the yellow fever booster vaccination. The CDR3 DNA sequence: TGTGCCAGCAGCTTTGGTGAGGGAATCTACAATGAGCAGTTCTCC. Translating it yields CASSFGEGIYNEQFS.